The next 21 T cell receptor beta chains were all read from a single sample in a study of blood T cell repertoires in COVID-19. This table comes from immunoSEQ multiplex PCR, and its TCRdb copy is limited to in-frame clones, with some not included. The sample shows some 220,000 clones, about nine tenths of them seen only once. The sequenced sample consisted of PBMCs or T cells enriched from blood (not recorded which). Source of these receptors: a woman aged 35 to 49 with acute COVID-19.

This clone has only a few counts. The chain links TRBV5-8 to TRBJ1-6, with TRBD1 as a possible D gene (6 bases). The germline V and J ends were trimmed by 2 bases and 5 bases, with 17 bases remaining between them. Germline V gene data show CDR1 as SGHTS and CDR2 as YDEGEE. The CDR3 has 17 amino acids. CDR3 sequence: CASSFITGRAHNSPLHF. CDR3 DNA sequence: TGTGCCAGCAGCTTCATTACAGGGCGCGCCCATAATTCACCCCTCCACTTT.

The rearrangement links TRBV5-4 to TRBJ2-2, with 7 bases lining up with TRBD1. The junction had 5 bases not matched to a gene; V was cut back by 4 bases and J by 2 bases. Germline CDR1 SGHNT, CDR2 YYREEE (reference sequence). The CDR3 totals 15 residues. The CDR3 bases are TGTGCCAGCAGCCCGGACAGGACCAACACCGGGGAGCTGTTTTTT. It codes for CASSPDRTNTGELFF.

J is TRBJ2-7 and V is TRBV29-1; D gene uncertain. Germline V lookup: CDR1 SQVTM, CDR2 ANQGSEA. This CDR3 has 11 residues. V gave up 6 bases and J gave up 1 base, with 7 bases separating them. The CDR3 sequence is CSVTGSYEQYF. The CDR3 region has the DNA TGCAGCGTGACCGGGTCCTACGAGCAGTACTTC.

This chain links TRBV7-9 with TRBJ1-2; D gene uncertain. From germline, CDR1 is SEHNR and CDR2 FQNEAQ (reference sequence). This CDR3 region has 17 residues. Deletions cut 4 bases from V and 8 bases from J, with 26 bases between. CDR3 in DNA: TGTGCCAGCAGCTCCGAGCCAGAACTTCCTCCTCGGCGGGGCTACACCTTC. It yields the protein CASSSEPELPPRRGYTF.

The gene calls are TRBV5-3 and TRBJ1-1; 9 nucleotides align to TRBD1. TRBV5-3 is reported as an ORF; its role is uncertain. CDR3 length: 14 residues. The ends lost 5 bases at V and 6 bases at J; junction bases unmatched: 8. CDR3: CARRGTGYLPEAFF. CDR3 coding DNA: TGTGCCAGAAGGGGGACAGGGTATCTTCCTGAAGCTTTCTTT.

The chain's CDR3 is CASSSDRGGNTEAFF. DNA of the CDR3: TGTGCCAGCTCGTCCGACAGGGGCGGGAACACTGAAGCTTTCTTT. The chain employs TRBV18 and TRBJ1-1, with 8 nucleotides matching TRBD1. Germline V gene lookup returns CDR1 KGHSH and CDR2 LQKENI. V trimming: 6 bases; J trimming: 1 base; junction bases outside the gene matches: 7. The CDR3 length is 15 residues. Complete variable domain (other parts from reference TRBV18 and TRBJ1-1): NAGVMQNPRHLVRRRGQEARLRCSPMKGHSHVYWYRQLPEEGLKFMVYLQKENIIDESGMPKERFSAEFPKEGPSILRIQQVVRGDSAAYFCASSSDRGGNTEAFFGQGTRLTVV.

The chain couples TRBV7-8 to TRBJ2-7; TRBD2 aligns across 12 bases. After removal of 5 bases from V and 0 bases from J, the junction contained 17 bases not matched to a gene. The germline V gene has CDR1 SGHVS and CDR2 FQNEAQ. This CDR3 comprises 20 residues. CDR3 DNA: TGTGCCAGCAGCCGATCTTTATACCTTGGACTAGCGGGGACCTCCTACGAGCAGTACGTC. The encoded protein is CASSRSLYLGLAGTSYEQYV.

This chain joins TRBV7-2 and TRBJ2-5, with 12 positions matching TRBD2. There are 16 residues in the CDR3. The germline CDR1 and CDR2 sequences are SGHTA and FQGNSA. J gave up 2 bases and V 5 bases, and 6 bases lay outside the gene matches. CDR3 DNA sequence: TGTGCCAGCAGCCCTCGACTAGCGGGGGTGCAAGAGACCCAGTACTTC. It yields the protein CASSPRLAGVQETQYF.

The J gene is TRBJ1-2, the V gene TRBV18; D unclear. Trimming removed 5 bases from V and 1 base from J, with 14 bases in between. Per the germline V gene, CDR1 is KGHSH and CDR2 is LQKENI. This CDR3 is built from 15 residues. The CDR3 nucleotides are TGTGCCAGCTCAGCCACCGTTACCTATAACTATGGCTACACCTTC. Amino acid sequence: CASSATVTYNYGYTF.

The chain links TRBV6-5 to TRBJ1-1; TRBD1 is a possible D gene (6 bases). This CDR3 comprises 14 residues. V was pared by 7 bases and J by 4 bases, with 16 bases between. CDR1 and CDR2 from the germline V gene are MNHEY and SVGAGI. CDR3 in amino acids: CASITQGLGTEAFF. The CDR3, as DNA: TGTGCCAGCATCACACAGGGATTGGGCACTGAAGCTTTCTTT.

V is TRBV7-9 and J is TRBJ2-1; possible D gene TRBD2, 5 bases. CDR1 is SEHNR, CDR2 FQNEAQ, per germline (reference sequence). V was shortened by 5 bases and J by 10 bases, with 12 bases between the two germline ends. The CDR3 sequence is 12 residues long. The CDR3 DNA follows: TGTGCCAGCAGCCTCTGGGGAGACGAGCAGTTCTTC. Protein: CASSLWGDEQFF. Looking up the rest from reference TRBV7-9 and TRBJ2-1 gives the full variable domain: DTGVSQNPRHKITKRGQNVTFRCDPISEHNRLYWYRQTLGQGPEFLTYFQNEAQLEKSRLLSDRFSAERPKGSFSTLEIQRTEQGDSAMYLCASSLWGDEQFFGPGTRLTVL.

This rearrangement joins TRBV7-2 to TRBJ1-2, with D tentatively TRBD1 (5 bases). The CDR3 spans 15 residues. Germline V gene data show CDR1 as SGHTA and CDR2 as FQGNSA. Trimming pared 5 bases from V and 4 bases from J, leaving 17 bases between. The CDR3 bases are TGTGCCAGCAGCACAGGTGTGGGAAAGGGCTATGGCTACACCTTC. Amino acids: CASSTGVGKGYGYTF.

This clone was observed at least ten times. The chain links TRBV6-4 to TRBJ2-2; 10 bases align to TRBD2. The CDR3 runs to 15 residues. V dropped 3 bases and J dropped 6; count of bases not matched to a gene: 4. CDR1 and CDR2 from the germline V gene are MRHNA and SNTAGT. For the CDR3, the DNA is TGTGCCAGCAGTGAGAGCGGGGGGGCCGCCGGGGAGCTGTTTTTT. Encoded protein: CASSESGGAAGELFF.

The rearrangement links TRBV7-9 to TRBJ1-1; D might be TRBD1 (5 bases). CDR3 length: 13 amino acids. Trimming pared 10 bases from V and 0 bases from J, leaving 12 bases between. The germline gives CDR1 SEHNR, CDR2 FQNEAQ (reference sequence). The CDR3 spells CATRGSLNTEAFF. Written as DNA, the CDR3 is TGTGCCACTCGGGGGAGTTTGAACACTGAAGCTTTCTTT.

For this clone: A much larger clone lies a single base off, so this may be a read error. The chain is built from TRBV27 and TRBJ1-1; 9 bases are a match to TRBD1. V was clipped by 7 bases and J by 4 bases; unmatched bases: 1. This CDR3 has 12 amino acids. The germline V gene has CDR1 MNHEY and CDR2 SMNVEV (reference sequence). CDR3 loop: CASMTGGTEAFF. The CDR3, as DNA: TGTGCCAGCATGACAGGGGGCACTGAAGCTTTCTTT.

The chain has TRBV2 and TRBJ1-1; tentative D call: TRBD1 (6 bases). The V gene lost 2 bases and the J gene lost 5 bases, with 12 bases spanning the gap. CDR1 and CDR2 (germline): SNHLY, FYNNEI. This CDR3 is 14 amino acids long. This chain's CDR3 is CASSELSQGTEAFF. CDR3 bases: TGTGCCAGCAGTGAATTGTCACAGGGAACTGAAGCTTTCTTT.

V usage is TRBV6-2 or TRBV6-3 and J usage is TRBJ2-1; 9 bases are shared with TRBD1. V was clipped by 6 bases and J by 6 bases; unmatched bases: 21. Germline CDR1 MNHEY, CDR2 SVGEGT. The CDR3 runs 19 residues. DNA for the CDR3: TGTGCCAGCAGCCGCACAGGGGGCTTTCAACGCTACGCCCTCAATGAGCAGTTCTTC. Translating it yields CASSRTGGFQRYALNEQFF.

The CDR3 DNA is TGCAGCGTTTTAACAGGGCCTGAAGCTTTCTTT. Protein sequence: CSVLTGPEAFF. The chain is built from TRBV29-1 and TRBJ1-1, with TRBD1 as a possible D gene (6 bases). Trimming left V 5 bases short and J 6 bases short, with 10 bases between. In germline, CDR1 is SQVTM, CDR2 ANQGSEA. This CDR3 has 11 residues.

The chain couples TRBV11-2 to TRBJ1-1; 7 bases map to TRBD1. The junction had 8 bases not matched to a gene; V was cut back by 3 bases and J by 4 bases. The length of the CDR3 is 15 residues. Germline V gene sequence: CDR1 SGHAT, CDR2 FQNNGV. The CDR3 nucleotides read TGTGCCAGCAGCTTGCCCCGACAGGGAAGCACTGAAGCTTTCTTT. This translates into CASSLPRQGSTEAFF.

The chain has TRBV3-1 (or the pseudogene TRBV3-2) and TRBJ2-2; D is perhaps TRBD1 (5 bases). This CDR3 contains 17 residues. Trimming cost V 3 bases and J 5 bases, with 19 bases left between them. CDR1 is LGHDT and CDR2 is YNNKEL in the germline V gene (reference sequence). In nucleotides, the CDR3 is TGTGCCAGCAGCCAGGGGCTGGGAATTAAATTTACCGGGGAGCTGTTTTTT. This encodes CASSQGLGIKFTGELFF.

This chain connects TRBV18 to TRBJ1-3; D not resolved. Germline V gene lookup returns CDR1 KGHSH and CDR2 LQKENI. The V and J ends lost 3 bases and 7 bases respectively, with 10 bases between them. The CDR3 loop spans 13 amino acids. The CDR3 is CASSPGYGNTIYF. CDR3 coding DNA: TGTGCCAGCTCACCGGGCTATGGCAACACCATATATTTT.